This T cell receptor beta chain was identified during a study of blood T cells in healthy people across ages. Points from the study as a whole: Changes seen in expanded clonotypes were possibly confounded by donor CMV status left unknown.

Of note for this clonotype: Antigen specificity is unknown.

PCR was performed a second time for about 7 to 12 cycles using a sample-barcoded 5' primer and a J-beta primer mix. From the 5' RACE reads, TCRdb called clonotypes with MiXCR, one entry per CDR3 protein. In the table there are more than 800,000 distinct CDR3 sequences, 45% of which are singletons. CDR1 and CDR2 (germline): SGHRS, YFSETQ. This CDR3 comprises 17 residues. Trimming removed 2 bases at V and 0 bases at J, with 12 bases between. This receptor was obtained from a woman between 55 and 75 years old in good health. Sequenced input: blood. J is TRBJ1-6 and V is TRBV5-1; no firm D call. Here the CDR3 reads CASSFDQPSSYNSPLHF. In nucleotides, the CDR3 is TGCGCCAGCAGCTTCGACCAACCGAGCTCCTATAATTCACCCCTCCACTTT. Variable domain in full (rest from reference TRBV5-1 and TRBJ1-6): KAGVTQTPRYLIKTRGQQVTLSCSPISGHRSVSWYQQTPGQGLQFLFEYFSETQRNKGNFPGRFSGRQFSNSRSEMNVSTLELGDSALYLCASSFDQPSSYNSPLHFGNGTRLTVT.